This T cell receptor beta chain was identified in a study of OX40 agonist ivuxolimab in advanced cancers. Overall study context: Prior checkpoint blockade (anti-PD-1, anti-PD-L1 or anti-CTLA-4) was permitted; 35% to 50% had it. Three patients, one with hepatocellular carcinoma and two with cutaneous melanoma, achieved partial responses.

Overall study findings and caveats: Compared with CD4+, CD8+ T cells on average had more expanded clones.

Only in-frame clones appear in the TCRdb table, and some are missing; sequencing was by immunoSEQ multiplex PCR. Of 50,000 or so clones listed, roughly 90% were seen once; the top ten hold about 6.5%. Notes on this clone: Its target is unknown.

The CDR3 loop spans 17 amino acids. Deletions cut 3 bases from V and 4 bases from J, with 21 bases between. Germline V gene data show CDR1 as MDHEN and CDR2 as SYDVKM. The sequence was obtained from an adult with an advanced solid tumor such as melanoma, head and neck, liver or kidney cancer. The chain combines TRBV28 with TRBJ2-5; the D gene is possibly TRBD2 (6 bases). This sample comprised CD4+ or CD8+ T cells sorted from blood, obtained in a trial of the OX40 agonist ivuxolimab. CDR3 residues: CASSFRDVTRRGETQYF. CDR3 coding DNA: TGTGCCAGCAGTTTTAGGGATGTGACCAGGAGGGGAGAGACCCAGTACTTC.